This entry describes one T cell receptor (beta chain). This clone appeared a single time. What antigen it recognizes has not been identified. Base qualities were left out, and no much larger clone turns up one base away. TCRbeta CDR3 regions were amplified from genomic DNA using the immunoSEQ Assay, a bias-controlled multiplex PCR. Per the authors' processing: Within the assay, amplification of reference gene primers was used to estimate how many nucleated cells each sample contained. To quantify the absolute abundance of each unique TCRbeta CDR3 rearrangement, sequence reads were collapsed and filtered. For each sample, productive Simpson clonality was calculated as the square root of Simpson's diversity index across productive rearrangements. Sourced from immuneACCESS, this table was stored by TCRdb with only in-frame sequences that have V and J called. A share of the clones is absent; for the studies checked, an unresolved V gene accounts for under half, and the remainder has no known explanation. Clone size and the V and J calls come from that table; the DNA yielded D and trimming. Within this sample are approximately 150,000 clones, with less than 90% of them counted one time only. The leading ten clones occupy under 4.5% of the sample.

The data derive from a study of blood T cell repertoires in COVID-19 (dated by TCRdb to the early 2020s). A note on the overall study: Collaborator samples came from the United States, Italy and Spain and covered acute and convalescent phases of COVID-19. The material from the prospective study consisted of cDNA or gDNA derived from T cells, B-cell-depleted T cells, or PBMCs. Subjects who had been exposed to COVID-19, were actively infected with it, or had recovered from it provided the deeply sampled blood TCRbeta repertoires that made up the dataset. The repertoires were made available in a free public database intended to serve as a resource for research on the immune response to SARS-CoV-2. The samples were drawn from the first 160 participants of the ongoing ImmuneRACE study and from 1,254 subjects provided by 6 global collaborators. Nearly every sample came with metadata listing a de-identified subject ID, COVID-19 status, age in years and sex. HLA class I and class II types, where available, came from metadata supplied by the sample provider rather than from assay-based typing.

The CDR3 spans 17 residues, from the cysteine through the phenylalanine. Solely the CDR3 DNA is kept, with 51 bases framed from the first base. V drops 4 bases and J drops 1 base, leaving 19 bases in between. As encoded in the germline V gene, CDR1 is LGHNA while CDR2 is YNFKEQ. What the work shows at the level of the full study, not this receptor alone: How much clinical and demographic metadata was included differed by source and by participant, and the metadata was provided uncurated.

The collaborating institutions used their own protocols to collect whole blood in K2EDTA tubes. Collaborator samples were shipped for TCRbeta analysis as frozen whole blood, isolated PBMCs, or DNA extracted from either sample type. The chain joins TRBV4-2 to TRBJ1-1, with the D gene uncertain. Material for sequencing was peripheral blood. This clonotype was sampled from a woman aged 70-85 years with acute or convalescent COVID-19. The CDR3 is CASSPTLEALPNTEAFF. The DNA reads TGTGCCAGCAGCCCCACCCTTGAAGCACTCCCGAACACTGAAGCTTTCTTT.